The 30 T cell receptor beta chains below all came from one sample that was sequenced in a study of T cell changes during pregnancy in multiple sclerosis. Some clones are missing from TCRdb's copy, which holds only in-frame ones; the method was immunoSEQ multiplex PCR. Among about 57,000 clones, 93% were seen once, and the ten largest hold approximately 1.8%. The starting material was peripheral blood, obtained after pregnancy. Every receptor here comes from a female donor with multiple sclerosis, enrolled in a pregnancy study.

CDR3 region: CASGPSTDTQYF. Here the CDR3 DNA reads TGTGCTAGCGGGCCTAGCACAGATACGCAGTATTTT. This chain joins TRBV12-2 and TRBJ2-3; the D call in the table, TRBD2, was not verified against the DNA. TRBV12-2 counts as a pseudogene. This CDR3 has 12 residues.

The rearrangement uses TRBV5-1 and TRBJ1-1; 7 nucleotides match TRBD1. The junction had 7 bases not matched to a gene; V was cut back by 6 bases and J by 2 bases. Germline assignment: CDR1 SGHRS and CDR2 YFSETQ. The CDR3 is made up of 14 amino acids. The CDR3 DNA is TGCGCCAGCAACCGGGGACAGATAAACACTGAAGCTTTCTTT. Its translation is CASNRGQINTEAFF.

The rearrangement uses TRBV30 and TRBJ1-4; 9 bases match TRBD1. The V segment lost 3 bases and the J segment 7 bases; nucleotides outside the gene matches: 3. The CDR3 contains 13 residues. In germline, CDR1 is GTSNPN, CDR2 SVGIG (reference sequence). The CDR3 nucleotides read TGTGCCTGGAGGGACAGGGGCGGTGAAAAACTGTTTTTT. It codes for CAWRDRGGEKLFF.

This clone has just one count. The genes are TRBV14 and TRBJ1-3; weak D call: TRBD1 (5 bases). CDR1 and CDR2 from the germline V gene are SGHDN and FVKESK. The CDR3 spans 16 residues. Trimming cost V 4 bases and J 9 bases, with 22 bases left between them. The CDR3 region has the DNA TGTGCCAGCAGCCGCGAAACCCTTGGTACAGGTGGCACCATATATTTT. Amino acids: CASSRETLGTGGTIYF.

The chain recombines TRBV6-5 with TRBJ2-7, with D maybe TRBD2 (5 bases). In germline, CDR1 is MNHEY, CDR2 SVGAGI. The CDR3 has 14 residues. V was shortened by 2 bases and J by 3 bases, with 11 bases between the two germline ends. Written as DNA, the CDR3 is TGTGCCAGCAGTTACGGGTTTGGGAGCTACGAGCAGTACTTC. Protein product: CASSYGFGSYEQYF.

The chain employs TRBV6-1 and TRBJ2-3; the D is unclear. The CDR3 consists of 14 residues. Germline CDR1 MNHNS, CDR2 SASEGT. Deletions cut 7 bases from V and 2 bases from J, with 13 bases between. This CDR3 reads CASIRQLTTDTQYF. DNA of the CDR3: TGTGCCAGCATACGACAACTCACCACAGATACGCAGTATTTT.

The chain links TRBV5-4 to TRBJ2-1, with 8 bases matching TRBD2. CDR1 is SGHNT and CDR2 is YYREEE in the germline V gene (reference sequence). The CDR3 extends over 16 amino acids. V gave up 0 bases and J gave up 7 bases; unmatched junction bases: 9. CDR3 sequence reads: CASSLEGLEYRNEQFF. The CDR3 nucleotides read TGTGCCAGCAGCTTGGAGGGACTAGAATATCGGAATGAGCAGTTCTTC.

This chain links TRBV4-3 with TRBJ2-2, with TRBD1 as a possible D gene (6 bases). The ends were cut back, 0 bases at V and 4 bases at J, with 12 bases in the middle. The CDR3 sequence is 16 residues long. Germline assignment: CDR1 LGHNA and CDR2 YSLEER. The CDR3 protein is CASSQDRAGATGELFF. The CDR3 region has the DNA TGCGCCAGCAGCCAAGATAGGGCAGGGGCCACCGGGGAGCTGTTTTTT.

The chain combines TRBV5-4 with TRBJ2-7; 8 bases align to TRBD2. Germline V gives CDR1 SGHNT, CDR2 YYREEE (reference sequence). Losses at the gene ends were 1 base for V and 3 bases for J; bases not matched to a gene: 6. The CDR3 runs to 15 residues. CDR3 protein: CASSLPGSGVYEQYF. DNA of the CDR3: TGTGCCAGCAGCTTGCCGGGTAGCGGGGTCTACGAGCAGTACTTC.

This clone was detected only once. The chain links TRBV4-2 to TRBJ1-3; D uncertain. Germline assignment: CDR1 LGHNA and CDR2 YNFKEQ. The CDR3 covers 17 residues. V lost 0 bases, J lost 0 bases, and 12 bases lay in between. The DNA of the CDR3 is TGTGCCAGCAGCCAAGATGGCCTCGGGAGCTCTGGAAACACCATATATTTT. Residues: CASSQDGLGSSGNTIYF.

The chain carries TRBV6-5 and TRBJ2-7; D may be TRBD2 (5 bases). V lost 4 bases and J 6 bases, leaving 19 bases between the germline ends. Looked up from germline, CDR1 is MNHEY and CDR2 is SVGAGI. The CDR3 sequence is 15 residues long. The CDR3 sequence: CASSFSPRGNFEQYF. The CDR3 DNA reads TGTGCCAGCAGTTTCAGTCCCCGAGGGAACTTCGAGCAGTACTTC.

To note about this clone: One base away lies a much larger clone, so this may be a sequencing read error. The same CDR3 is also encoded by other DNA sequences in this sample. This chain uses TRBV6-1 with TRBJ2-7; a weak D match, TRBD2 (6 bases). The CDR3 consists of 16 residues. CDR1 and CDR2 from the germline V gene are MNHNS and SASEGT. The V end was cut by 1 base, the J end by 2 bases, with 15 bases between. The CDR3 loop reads CASSEGPGLAAYEQYF. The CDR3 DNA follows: TGTGCCAGCAGTGAAGGACCGGGACTGGCGGCCTACGAGCAGTACTTC.

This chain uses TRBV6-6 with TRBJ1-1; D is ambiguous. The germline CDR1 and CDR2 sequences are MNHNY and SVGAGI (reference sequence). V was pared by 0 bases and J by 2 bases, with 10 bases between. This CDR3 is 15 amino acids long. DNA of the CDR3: TGTGCCAGCAGTTACTCTCCAACAGTTAACACTGAAGCTTTCTTT. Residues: CASSYSPTVNTEAFF.

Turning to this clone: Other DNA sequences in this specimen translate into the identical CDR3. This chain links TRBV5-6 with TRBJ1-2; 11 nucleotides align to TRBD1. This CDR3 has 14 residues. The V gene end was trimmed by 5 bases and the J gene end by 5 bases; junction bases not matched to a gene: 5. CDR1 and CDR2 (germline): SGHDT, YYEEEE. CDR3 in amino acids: CASSSGTGGYGYTF. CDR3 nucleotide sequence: TGTGCCAGCAGTTCCGGGACAGGGGGTTATGGCTACACCTTC. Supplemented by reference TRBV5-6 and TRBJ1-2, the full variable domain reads DAGVTQSPTHLIKTRGQQVTLRCSPKSGHDTVSWYQQALGQGPQFIFQYYEEEERQRGNFPDRFSGHQFPNYSSELNVNALLLGDSALYLCASSSGTGGYGYTFGSGTRLTVV.

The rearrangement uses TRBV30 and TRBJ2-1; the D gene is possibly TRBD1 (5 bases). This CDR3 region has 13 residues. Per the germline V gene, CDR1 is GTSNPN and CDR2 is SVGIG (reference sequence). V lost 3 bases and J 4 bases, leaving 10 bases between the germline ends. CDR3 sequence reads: CAWSLTDYNEQFF. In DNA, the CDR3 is TGTGCCTGGAGCCTGACAGATTACAATGAGCAGTTCTTC.

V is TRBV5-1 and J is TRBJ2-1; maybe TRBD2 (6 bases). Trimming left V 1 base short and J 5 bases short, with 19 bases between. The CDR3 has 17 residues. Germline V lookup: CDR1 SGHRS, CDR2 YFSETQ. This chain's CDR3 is CASSLWVTGSINNEQFF. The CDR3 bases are TGCGCCAGCAGCTTGTGGGTTACCGGGAGTATCAACAATGAGCAGTTCTTC.

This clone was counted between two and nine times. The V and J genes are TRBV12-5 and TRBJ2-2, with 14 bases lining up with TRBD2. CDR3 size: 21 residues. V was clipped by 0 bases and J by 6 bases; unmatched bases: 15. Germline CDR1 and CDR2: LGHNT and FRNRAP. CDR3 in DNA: TGTGCTAGTGGTTTGGTAAATCCCGGGACTAGCGGGAGAAGGGAGGCCGGGGAGCTGTTTTTT. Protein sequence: CASGLVNPGTSGRREAGELFF.

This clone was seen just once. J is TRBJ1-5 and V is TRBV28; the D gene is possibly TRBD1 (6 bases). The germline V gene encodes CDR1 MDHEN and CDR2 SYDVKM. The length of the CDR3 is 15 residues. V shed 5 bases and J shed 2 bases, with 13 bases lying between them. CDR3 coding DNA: TGTGCCAGCAGTATTACAGGGCTACGCAATCAGCCCCAGCATTTT. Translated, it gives CASSITGLRNQPQHF. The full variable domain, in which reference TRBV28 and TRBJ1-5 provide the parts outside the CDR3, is DVKVTQSSRYLVKRTGEKVFLECVQDMDHENMFWYRQDPGLGLRLIYFSYDVKMKEKGDIPEGYSVSREKKERFSLILESASTNQTSMYLCASSITGLRNQPQHFGDGTRLSIL.

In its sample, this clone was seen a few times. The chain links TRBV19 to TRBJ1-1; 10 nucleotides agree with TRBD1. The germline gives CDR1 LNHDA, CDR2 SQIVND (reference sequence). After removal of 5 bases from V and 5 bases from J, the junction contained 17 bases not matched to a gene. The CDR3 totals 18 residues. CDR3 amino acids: CASSVSGTGARSGTEAFF. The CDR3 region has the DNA TGTGCCAGTAGTGTGTCCGGGACAGGGGCAAGGAGTGGGACTGAAGCTTTCTTT.

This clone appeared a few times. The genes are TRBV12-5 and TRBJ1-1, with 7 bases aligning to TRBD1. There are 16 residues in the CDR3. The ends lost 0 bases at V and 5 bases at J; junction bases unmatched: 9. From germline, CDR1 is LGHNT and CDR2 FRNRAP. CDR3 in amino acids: CASGLVLPGGGTEAFF. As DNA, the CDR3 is TGTGCTAGTGGTTTGGTACTCCCAGGGGGTGGAACTGAAGCTTTCTTT.

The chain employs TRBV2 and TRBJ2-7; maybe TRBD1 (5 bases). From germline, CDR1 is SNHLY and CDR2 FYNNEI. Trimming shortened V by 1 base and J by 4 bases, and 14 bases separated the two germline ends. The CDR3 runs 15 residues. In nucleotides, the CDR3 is TGTGCCAGCAGTGAAGGGTCGACAGCAATTTACGAGCAGTACTTC. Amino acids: CASSEGSTAIYEQYF.

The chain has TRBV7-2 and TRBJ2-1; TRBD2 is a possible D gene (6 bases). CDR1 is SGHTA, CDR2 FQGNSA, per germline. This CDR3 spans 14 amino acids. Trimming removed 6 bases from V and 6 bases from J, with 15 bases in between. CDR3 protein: CASRWSRDSNEQFF. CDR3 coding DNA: TGTGCCAGCAGGTGGAGCCGGGACTCCAATGAGCAGTTCTTC.

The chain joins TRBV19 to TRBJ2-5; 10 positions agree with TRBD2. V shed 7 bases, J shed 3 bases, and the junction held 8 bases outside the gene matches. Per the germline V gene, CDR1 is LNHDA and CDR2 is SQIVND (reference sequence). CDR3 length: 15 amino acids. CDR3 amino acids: CASTRTSGPKETQYF. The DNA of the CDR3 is TGTGCCAGTACCAGGACTAGCGGCCCCAAAGAGACCCAGTACTTC.

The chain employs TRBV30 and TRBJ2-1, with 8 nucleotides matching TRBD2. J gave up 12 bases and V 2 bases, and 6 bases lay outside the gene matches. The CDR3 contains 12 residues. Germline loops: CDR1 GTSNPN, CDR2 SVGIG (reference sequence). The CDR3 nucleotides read TGTGCCTGGAGTAGCGGGAGCATGCGGCAGTTCTTC. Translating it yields CAWSSGSMRQFF.

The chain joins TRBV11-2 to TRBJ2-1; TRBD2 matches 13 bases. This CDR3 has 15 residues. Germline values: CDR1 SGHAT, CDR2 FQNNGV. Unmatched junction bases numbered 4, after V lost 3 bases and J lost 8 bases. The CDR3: CASSLGTSGNDEQFF. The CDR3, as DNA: TGTGCCAGCAGCTTGGGGACTAGCGGGAATGATGAGCAGTTCTTC.

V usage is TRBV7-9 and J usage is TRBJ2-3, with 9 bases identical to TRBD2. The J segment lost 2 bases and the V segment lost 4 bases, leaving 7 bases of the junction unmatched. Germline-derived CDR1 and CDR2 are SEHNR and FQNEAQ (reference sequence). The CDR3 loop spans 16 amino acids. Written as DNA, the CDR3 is TGTGCCAGCAGCTGGGCGGGAGGGGGATACACAGATACGCAGTATTTT. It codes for CASSWAGGGYTDTQYF. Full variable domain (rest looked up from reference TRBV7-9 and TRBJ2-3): DTGVSQNPRHKITKRGQNVTFRCDPISEHNRLYWYRQTLGQGPEFLTYFQNEAQLEKSRLLSDRFSAERPKGSFSTLEIQRTEQGDSAMYLCASSWAGGGYTDTQYFGPGTRLTVL.

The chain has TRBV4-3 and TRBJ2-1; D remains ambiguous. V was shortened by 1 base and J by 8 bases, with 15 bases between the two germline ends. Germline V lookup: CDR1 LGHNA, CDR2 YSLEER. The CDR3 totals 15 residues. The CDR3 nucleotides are TGCGCCAGCAGCCAAGCGGATAGCCGGGTCGATGAGCAGTTCTTC. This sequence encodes CASSQADSRVDEQFF.

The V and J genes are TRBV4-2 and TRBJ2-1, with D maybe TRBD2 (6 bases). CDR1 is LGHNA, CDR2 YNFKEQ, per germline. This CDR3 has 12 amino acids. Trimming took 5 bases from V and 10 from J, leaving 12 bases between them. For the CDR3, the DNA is TGTGCCAGCAGCTCGACTAGTTCGGAGCAGTTCTTC. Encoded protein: CASSSTSSEQFF.

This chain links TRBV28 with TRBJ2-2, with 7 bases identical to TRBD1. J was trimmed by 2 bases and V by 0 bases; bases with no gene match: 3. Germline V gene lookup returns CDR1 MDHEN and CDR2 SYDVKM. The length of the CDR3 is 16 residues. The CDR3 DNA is TGTGCCAGCAGTTTATGGGGACAGATAAACACCGGGGAGCTGTTTTTT. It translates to CASSLWGQINTGELFF.

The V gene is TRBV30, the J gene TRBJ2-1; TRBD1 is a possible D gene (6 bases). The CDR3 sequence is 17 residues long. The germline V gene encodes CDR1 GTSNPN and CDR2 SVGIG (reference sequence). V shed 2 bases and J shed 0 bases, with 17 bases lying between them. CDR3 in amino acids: CAWSSQPGHSSYNEQFF. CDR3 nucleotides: TGTGCCTGGAGTTCTCAACCGGGACATAGCTCCTACAATGAGCAGTTCTTC.